This record looks at one T cell receptor beta chain sequence and its context. The specificity of this receptor is unknown. Per-nucleotide qualities are absent, and no much larger clonotype sits a single base away. This entry comes from a study of graft-versus-host responses after intestinal transplantation (dated by TCRdb to the early 2020s). For the wider study: The transplants that recipients received were multivisceral, liver-intestinal, or isolated intestinal. All recipients received anti-thymocyte globulin induction followed by maintenance tacrolimus and steroids for about three years. After intestinal transplantation, graft-versus-host and host-versus-graft alloreactive T cell clones were followed in the graft, circulation and bone marrow using bulk TCR-beta CDR3 sequencing. To identify alloreactive clones, pre-transplant mixed lymphocyte reaction products were sequenced and compared with unstimulated pre-transplant donor and recipient T cells. The cohort enrolled some 25 intestinal transplant recipients including one retransplant, and a few patients lacking pretransplant specimens were excluded. Donor T cell macrochimerism was defined as a peak of at least 4% donor T cells among recipient peripheral blood mononuclear cells. Rather than going through the commercial service, samples from three later patients were sequenced in-house on an Illumina MiSeq and processed with MiXCR.

The investigation overall reported the following: GvH clones were detected in recipient bone marrow, and some appeared earlier in ileal mucosa or blood, consistent with an intestinal mucosal origin. Patients with donor T cell macrochimerism had high GvH to HvG T cell clonal ratios in their allografts. Early after transplant, peak levels of circulating GvH clones were associated with declines in HvG clones. The conclusions were limited by the relatively low number and heterogeneity of the intestinal transplant patients.

The library was produced with the immunoSEQ multiplex PCR assay. For most patients, genomic DNA was isolated with the Qiagen DNeasy Blood and Tissue Kit and sent frozen to Adaptive Biotechnologies for TCR sequencing. Adaptive Biotechnologies carried out high-throughput TCR-beta CDR3 sequencing of genomic DNA for most patients. In the original analysis: TCR sequencing data were retrieved from Adaptive's ImmunoSEQ software for some 17 patients, whereas a few other patients were processed with MiXCR and VDJtools. CD4 versus CD8 sorting errors were corrected by removing sequences found in both subsets at a frequency ratio below 5:1. CDR3 nucleotide sequences shared by donor and recipient were removed because the origin of these sequences could not be assigned. Alloreactive clones required at least 2-fold expansion over unstimulated cells and minimum CFSE-low frequency of 0.002% (template counts) or 0.001% (read counts). Clones detected in sequenced pre-transplant spleen, lymph node, or MLR CFSE-low populations of the donor or recipient were defined as mappable. Cumulative frequency of alloreactive clones was calculated as a percentage of all sequences weighted by copy number. TCRdb obtained this table from immuneACCESS and retained in-frame rearrangements with V and J assigned. These tables miss some clones; where compared with another copy, unresolved V genes account for less than half of the shortfall, and the remainder is unexplained. The V and J calls and clone size come from that table; D and trimming were worked out from the DNA. This sample lists fewer than 55,000 clones; approximately 95% were detected once. Jointly, the top ten make up about 0.23% of the sample.

What the time point label conveys for this sample: cells obtained before transplantation from donor or recipient. CD3+CD4+ and CD3+CD8+ populations were FACS-sorted from unstimulated pre-transplant donor and recipient cells taken from spleen or lymph nodes. The germline V gene provides CDR1 SNHLY and CDR2 FYNNEI. From cysteine to phenylalanine, the CDR3 is 15 amino acids long. The only DNA kept is the CDR3, 45 bases in frame from the first base. V and J are trimmed by 2 bases and 5 bases, and the gene matches miss 8 bases of the junction. This sequence was found in a human donor who was the organ donor for an intestinal transplant. Recombination connected TRBV2 to TRBJ2-7, and 8 junction bases match TRBD2. Sequencing was performed on unstimulated CD8+ T cells sorted from spleen or lymph node cells, taken before transplant. The DNA sequence is TGTGCCAGCAGTGAATTAGTTAGCGGGGCCCACGAGCAGTACTTC. This translates into CASSELVSGAHEQYF.